The 3 T cell receptor beta chains given below trace back to one sample, sequenced in a study of T cells in Graves' hyperthyroidism and ophthalmopathy. The investigators amplified TCR beta CDR3 regions from RNA transcripts. When the TCR CDR3 underwent first-round RT-PCR, the HTBI primer set was used. TCRdb re-called the multiplex PCR reads through MiXCR, storing one row per CDR3 protein. Among about 640,000 distinct CDR3 sequences listed, 13% to 15% were seen once. Sequences were obtained from blood. The receptors here all came from a woman aged 45-65 years with Graves' ophthalmopathy.

The chain is built from TRBV11-3 and TRBJ1-3; 9 bases match TRBD1. This CDR3 spans 15 amino acids. Germline CDR1 is SGHNT and CDR2 is YENEEA. The J segment lost 0 bases and the V segment lost 10 bases, leaving 7 bases of the junction unmatched. The CDR3 DNA reads as TGTGCCACCCGGGACAGGGAAAACTCTGGAAACACCATATATTTT. Protein: CATRDRENSGNTIYF.

This clonotype was picked up many times. The chain joins TRBV7-2 to TRBJ2-3; no reliable D call. This CDR3 is 14 amino acids long. Germline CDR1 and CDR2: SGHTA and FQGNSA. V was cut by 0 bases and J by 4 bases, with 8 bases left in between. The CDR3 DNA follows: TGTGCCAGCAGCTTAGCGTTTCAAGCAGATACGCAGTATTTT. It is translated as CASSLAFQADTQYF.

In this sample, this clonotype turned up a few times. The chain couples TRBV5-8 to TRBJ2-1; TRBD2 aligns across 13 bases. Germline V gene data show CDR1 as SGHTS and CDR2 as YDEGEE. The V segment lost 3 bases and the J segment 4 bases; nucleotides outside the gene matches: 7. The CDR3 spans 17 residues. CDR3 protein: CASSSRTSGSLYNEQFF. The DNA for the CDR3 is TGTGCCAGCAGCTCTCGGACTAGCGGGAGTTTGTACAATGAGCAGTTCTTC.